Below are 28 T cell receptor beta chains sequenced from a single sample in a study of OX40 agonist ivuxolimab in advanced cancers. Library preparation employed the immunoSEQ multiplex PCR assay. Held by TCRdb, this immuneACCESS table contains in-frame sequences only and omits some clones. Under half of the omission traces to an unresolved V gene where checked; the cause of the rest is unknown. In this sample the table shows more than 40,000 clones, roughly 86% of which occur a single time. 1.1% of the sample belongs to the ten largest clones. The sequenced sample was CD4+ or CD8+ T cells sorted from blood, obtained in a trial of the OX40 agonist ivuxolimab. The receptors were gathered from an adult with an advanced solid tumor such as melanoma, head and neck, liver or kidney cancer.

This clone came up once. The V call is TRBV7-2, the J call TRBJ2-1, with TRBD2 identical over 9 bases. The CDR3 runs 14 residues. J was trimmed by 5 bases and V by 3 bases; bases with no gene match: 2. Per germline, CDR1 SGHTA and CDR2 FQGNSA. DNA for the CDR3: TGTGCCAGCAGCTTGGGACTAGCAAACAATGAGCAGTTCTTC. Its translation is CASSLGLANNEQFF.

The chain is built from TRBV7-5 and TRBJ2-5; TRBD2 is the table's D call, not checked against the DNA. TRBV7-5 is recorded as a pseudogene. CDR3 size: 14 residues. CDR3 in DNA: TGTGCCAGACTTCAGGTAGCGGGAAATGAGACCCAGTACTTC. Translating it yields CARLQVAGNETQYF.

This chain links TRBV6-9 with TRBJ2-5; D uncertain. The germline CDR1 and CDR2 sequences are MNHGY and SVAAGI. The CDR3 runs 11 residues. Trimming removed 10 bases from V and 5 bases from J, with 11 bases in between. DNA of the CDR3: TGTGCCACGAACAACGGGGAGACCCAGTACTTC. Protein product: CATNNGETQYF.

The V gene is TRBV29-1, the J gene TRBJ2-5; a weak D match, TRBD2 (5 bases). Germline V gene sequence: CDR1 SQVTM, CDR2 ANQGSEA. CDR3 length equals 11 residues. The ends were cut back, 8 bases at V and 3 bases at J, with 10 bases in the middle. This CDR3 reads CSTGLEETQYF. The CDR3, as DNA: TGCAGCACCGGACTTGAAGAGACCCAGTACTTC.

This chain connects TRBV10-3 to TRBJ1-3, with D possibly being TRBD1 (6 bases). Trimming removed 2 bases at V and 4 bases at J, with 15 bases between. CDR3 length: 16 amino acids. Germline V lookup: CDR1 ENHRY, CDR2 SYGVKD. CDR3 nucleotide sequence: TGTGCCATCAGTGAGCCTGGTCGACAGGAAGGAAACACCATATATTTT. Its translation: CAISEPGRQEGNTIYF.

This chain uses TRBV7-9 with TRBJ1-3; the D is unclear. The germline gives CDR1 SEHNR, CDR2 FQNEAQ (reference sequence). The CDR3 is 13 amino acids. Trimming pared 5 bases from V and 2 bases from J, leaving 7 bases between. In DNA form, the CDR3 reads TGTGCCAGCAGCAAAAACCCTGGAAACACCATATATTTT. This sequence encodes CASSKNPGNTIYF.

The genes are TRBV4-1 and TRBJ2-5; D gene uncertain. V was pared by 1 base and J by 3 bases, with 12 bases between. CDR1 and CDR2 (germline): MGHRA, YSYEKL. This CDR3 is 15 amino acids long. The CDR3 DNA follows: TGCGCCAGCAGCCAAGCCCCCCGGCAGGAAGAGACCCAGTACTTC. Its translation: CASSQAPRQEETQYF.

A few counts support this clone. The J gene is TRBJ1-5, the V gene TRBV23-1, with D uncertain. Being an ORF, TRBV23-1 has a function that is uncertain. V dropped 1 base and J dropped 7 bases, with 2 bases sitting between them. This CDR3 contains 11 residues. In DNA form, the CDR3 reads TGCGCCAGCAGTCAATGGCAGCCCCAGCATTTT. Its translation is CASSQWQPQHF.

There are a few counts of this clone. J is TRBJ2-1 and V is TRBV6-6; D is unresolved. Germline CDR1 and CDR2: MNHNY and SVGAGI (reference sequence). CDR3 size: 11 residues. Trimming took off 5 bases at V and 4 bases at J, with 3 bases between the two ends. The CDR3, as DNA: TGTGCCAGCAGTCCTTACAATGAGCAGTTCTTC. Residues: CASSPYNEQFF.

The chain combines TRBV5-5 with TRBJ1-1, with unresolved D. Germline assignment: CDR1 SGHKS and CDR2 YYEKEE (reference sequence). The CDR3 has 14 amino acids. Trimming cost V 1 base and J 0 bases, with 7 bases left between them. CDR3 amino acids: CASSLQVMNTEAFF. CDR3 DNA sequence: TGTGCCAGCAGCTTGCAGGTGATGAACACTGAAGCTTTCTTT.

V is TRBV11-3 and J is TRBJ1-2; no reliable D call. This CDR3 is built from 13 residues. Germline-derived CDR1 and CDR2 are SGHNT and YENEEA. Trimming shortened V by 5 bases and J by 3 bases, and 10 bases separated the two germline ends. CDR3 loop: CASSPGRDYGYTF. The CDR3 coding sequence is TGTGCCAGCAGCCCAGGACGGGACTATGGCTACACCTTC.

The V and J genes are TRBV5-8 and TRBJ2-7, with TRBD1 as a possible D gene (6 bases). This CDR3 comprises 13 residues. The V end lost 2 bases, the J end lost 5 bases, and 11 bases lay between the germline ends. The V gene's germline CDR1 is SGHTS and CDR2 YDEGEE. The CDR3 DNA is TGTGCCAGCAGCTTTTTAGGGGGAAACGAGCAGTACTTC. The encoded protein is CASSFLGGNEQYF.

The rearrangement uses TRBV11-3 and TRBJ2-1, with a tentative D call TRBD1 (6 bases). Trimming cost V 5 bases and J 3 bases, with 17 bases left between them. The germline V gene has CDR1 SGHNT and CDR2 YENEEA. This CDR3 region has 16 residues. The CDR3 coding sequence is TGTGCCAGCAGCCACCAGGGGCGGACTGTCTACAATGAGCAGTTCTTC. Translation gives CASSHQGRTVYNEQFF.

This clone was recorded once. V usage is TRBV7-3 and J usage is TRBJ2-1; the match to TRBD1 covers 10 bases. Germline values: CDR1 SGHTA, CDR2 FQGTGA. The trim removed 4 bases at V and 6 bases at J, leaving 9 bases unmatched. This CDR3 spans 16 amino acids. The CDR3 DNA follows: TGTGCCAGCAGCTCCGCGCCCGGGACAGGGGTCAATGAGCAGTTCTTC. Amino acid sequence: CASSSAPGTGVNEQFF.

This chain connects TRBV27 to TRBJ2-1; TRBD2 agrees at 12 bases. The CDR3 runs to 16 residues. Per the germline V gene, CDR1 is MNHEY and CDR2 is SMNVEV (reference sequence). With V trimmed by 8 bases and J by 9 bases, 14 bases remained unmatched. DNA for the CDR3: TGTGCCAGCGGCCCCCCGCTGACTAGCGGGAGCACTGAGCAGTTCTTC. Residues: CASGPPLTSGSTEQFF.

The DNA for the CDR3 is TGTGCCAGCAGCTCCCAGGAGACCCAGTACTTC. Translated, it gives CASSSQETQYF. V and J are TRBV5-6 and TRBJ2-5, with no clear D. Germline V gene data show CDR1 as SGHDT and CDR2 as YYEEEE. Trimming took off 3 bases at V and 5 bases at J, with 5 bases between the two ends. The CDR3 extends over 11 amino acids.

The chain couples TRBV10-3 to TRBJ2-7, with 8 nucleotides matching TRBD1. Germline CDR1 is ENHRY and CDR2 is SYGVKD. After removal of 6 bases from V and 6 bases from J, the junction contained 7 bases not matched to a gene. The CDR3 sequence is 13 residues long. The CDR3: CAIRGTGDSEQYF. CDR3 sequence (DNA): TGTGCCATCAGAGGGACAGGTGATTCCGAGCAGTACTTC.

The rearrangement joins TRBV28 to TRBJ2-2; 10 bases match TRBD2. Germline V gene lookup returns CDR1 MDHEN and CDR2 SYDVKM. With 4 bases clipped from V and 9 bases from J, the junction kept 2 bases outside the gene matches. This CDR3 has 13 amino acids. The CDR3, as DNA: TGTGCCAGCAGTTCGGGACTAGCGTGGGAGCTGTTTTTT. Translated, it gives CASSSGLAWELFF.

The CDR3 sequence is CASNPNLPGKDYGYTF. As DNA, the CDR3 is TGTGCCAGCAACCCTAATTTGCCGGGGAAAGACTATGGCTACACCTTC. The chain uses TRBV28 and TRBJ1-2; D call uncertain. V dropped 7 bases and J dropped 3 bases, with 21 bases sitting between them. This CDR3 region has 16 residues. Germline CDR1 is MDHEN and CDR2 is SYDVKM.

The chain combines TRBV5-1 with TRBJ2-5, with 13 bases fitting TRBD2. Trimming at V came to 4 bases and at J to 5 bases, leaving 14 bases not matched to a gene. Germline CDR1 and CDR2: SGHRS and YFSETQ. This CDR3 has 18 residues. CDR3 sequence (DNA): TGCGCCAGCAGCCCTGGACTAGCGGGAGATAGTTTTCGTGAGACCCAGTACTTC. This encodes CASSPGLAGDSFRETQYF. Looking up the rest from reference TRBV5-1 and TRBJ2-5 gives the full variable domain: KAGVTQTPRYLIKTRGQQVTLSCSPISGHRSVSWYQQTPGQGLQFLFEYFSETQRNKGNFPGRFSGRQFSNSRSEMNVSTLELGDSALYLCASSPGLAGDSFRETQYFGPGTRLLVL.

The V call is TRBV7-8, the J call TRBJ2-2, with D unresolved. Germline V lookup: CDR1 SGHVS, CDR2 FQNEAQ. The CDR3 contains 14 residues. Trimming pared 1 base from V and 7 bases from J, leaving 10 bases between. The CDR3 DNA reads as TGTGCCAGCAGCTTAGATTTAGAATACGGGGAGCTGTTTTTT. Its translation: CASSLDLEYGELFF.

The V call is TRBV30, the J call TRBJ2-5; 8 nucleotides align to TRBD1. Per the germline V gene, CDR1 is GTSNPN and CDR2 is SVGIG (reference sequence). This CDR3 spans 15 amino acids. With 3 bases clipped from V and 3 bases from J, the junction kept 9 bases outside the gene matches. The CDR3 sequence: CAWRIWGTGEETQYF. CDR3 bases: TGTGCCTGGAGGATATGGGGGACAGGTGAAGAGACCCAGTACTTC.

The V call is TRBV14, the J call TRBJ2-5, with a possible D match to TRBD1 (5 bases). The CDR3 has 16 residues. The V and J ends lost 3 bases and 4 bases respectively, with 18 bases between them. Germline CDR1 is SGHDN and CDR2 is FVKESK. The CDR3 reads CASSHNRQPNRETQYF. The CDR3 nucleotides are TGTGCCAGCAGCCACAACAGGCAGCCAAATCGAGAGACCCAGTACTTC. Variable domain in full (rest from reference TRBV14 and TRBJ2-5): EAGVTQFPSHSVIEKGQTVTLRCDPISGHDNLYWYRRVMGKEIKFLLHFVKESKQDESGMPNNRFLAERTGGTYSTLKVQPAELEDSGVYFCASSHNRQPNRETQYFGPGTRLLVL.

DNA of the CDR3: TGCGCCAGCAGCTGGGGGACAGACAATGAGCAGTTCTTC. This encodes CASSWGTDNEQFF. The chain couples TRBV5-1 to TRBJ2-1; 7 nucleotides align to TRBD1. The germline gives CDR1 SGHRS, CDR2 YFSETQ. V was pared by 3 bases and J by 5 bases, with 2 bases of the junction left unmatched. The CDR3 has 13 residues.

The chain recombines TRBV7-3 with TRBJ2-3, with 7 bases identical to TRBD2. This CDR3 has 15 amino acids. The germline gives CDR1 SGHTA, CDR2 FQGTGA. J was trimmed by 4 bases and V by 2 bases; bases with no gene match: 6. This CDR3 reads CASSLGALAADTQYF. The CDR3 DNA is TGTGCCAGCAGCTTAGGGGCGCTAGCGGCAGATACGCAGTATTTT.

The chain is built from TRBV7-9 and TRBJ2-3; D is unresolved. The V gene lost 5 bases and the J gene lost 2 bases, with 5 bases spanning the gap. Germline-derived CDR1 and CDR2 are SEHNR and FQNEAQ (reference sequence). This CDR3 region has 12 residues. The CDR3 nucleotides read TGTGCCAGCAGCCCCCACACAGATACGCAGTATTTT. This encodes CASSPHTDTQYF.

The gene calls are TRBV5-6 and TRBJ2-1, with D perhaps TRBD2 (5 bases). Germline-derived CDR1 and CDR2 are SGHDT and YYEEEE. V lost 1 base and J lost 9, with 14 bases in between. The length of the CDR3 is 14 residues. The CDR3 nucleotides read TGTGCCAGCAGCTTGAAGCGGCCTTGGGGTGAGCAGTTCTTC. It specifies CASSLKRPWGEQFF.

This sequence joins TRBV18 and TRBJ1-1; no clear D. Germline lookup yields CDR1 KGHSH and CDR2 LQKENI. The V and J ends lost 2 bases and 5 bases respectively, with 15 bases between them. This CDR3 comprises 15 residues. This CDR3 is CASSPVRVTGTEAFF. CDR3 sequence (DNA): TGTGCCAGCTCACCAGTCCGGGTAACGGGAACTGAAGCTTTCTTT.